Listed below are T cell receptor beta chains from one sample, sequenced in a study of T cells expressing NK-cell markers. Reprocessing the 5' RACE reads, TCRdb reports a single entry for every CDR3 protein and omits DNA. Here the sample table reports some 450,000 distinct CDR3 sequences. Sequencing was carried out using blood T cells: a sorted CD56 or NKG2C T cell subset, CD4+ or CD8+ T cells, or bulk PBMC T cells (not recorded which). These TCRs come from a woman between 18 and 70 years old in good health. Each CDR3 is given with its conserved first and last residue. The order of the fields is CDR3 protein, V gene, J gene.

CASSAEQGSTEAFF	TRBV7-3	TRBJ1-1
CSVHGWGRGSYNEQFF	TRBV29-1	TRBJ2-1
CASSYRVGAYEQYF	TRBV28	TRBJ2-7
CASSPFPRGPYEQYF	TRBV7-2	TRBJ2-7
CASSPSGRVALGGGLDEQFF	TRBV28	TRBJ2-1
CASTSGTEAFF	TRBV7-9	TRBJ1-1
CASSSIDRGFRNTQYF	TRBV11-2	TRBJ2-3
CATGRGSGTGELFF	TRBV24-1	TRBJ2-2
CASSQDSQGPTDTQYF	TRBV4-3	TRBJ2-3
CASSSSTGIRNTGELFF	TRBV11-3	TRBJ2-2
CASSRLVTDTQYF	TRBV12-3/TRBV12-4	TRBJ2-3
CAISEWEISTNEKLFF	TRBV10-3	TRBJ1-4
CATQDRGNEKLFF	TRBV25-1	TRBJ1-4
CSAVIESDTQYF	TRBV20-1	TRBJ2-3
CASSQGTGGFTGELFF	TRBV3-1	TRBJ2-2
CASSRPDTQYF	TRBV12-3/TRBV12-4	TRBJ2-3